Listed here are 10 T cell receptor beta chains from one sample, sequenced in a study of cytomegalovirus exposure and HLA in healthy donors. The PCR had 60 Vbeta and 13 Jbeta primers. Using immunoSEQ multiplex PCR, the repertoire was profiled, and TCRdb retains in-frame clones only, with some absent. In the table there are 120,000 or so clones, about 15% of which are singletons. Input material: PBMCs. The receptors stem from a female donor in good health and CMV-seropositive.

This clone appeared a few times. For the CDR3, the DNA is TGTGCCAGCAGCGCCCGGGACAGGGGAATCGGCTACGAGCAGTACTTC. Encoded protein: CASSARDRGIGYEQYF. The rearrangement joins TRBV5-6 to TRBJ2-7; 10 bases align to TRBD1. V dropped 4 bases and J dropped 3; count of bases not matched to a gene: 10. The CDR3 runs to 16 residues. Germline lookup yields CDR1 SGHDT and CDR2 YYEEEE.

This chain uses TRBV5-1 with TRBJ2-1; TRBD2 aligns across 8 bases. This CDR3 contains 16 residues. V lost 5 bases to trimming and J lost 2 bases; unmatched junction nucleotides: 9. Germline CDR1 and CDR2: SGHRS and YFSETQ. CDR3 loop: CASRDPSGGTYNEQFF. The DNA for the CDR3 is TGCGCCAGCAGAGACCCCAGCGGGGGTACCTACAATGAGCAGTTCTTC.

This clone has only a few counts. V and J are TRBV4-2 and TRBJ2-7; possibly TRBD1 for D (8 bases). Germline loops: CDR1 LGHNA, CDR2 YNFKEQ. This CDR3 region has 15 residues. V dropped 4 bases and J dropped 4 bases, with 17 bases sitting between them. The CDR3 sequence is CASSREGQVGYEQYF. Written as DNA, the CDR3 is TGTGCCAGCAGCCGGGAGGGACAGGTCGGGTACGAGCAGTACTTC.

The V and J genes are TRBV6-1 and TRBJ1-6; no firm D call. V shed 7 bases and J shed 10 bases, with 17 bases lying between them. Germline V gene data show CDR1 as MNHNS and CDR2 as SASEGT. There are 14 residues in the CDR3. This chain's CDR3 is CASTQGPFGSPLHF. The CDR3 DNA reads TGTGCCAGCACCCAAGGTCCTTTCGGGTCACCCCTCCACTTT.

The rearrangement uses TRBV28 and TRBJ1-3, with a weak D call TRBD1 (5 bases). With 6 bases removed from V and 2 bases from J, the gap between germline ends came to 17 bases. Looked up from germline, CDR1 is MDHEN and CDR2 is SYDVKM. CDR3 length equals 16 residues. This CDR3 reads CASSSTWGVAGNTIYF. The CDR3 DNA sequence: TGTGCCAGCAGCTCTACGTGGGGCGTAGCTGGAAACACCATATATTTT.

The chain uses TRBV2 and TRBJ2-3; D is perhaps TRBD2 (6 bases). The CDR3 contains 14 residues. V lost 10 bases and J lost 0, with 14 bases in between. The germline V gene encodes CDR1 SNHLY and CDR2 FYNNEI. This CDR3 is CATYLEGSTDTQYF. CDR3 DNA: TGTGCCACCTACTTGGAGGGAAGCACAGATACGCAGTATTTT.

The rearrangement uses TRBV25-1 and TRBJ1-2; D is perhaps TRBD1 (6 bases). The CDR3 is made up of 13 amino acids. Germline-derived CDR1 and CDR2 are MGHDK and SYGVNS. The V gene lost 8 bases and the J gene lost 4 bases, with 14 bases spanning the gap. The chain's CDR3 is CASAQTGLYGYTF. Written as DNA, the CDR3 is TGTGCCAGCGCTCAGACAGGCCTCTATGGCTACACCTTC.

The rearrangement links TRBV28 to TRBJ2-2; D possibly corresponds to TRBD1 (6 bases). This CDR3 spans 13 amino acids. CDR1 and CDR2 from the germline V gene are MDHEN and SYDVKM. V lost 10 bases to trimming and J lost 8 bases, with 17 bases between them. The CDR3 spells CATQPGQGGELFF. The DNA of the CDR3 is TGTGCCACCCAACCAGGGCAGGGGGGGGAGCTGTTTTTT.

V usage is TRBV5-5 and J usage is TRBJ2-7; D perhaps matches TRBD1 (6 bases). Trimming cost V 2 bases and J 3 bases, with 12 bases left between them. This CDR3 contains 14 residues. Germline CDR1 reads SGHKS; CDR2 reads YYEKEE (reference sequence). Written as DNA, the CDR3 is TGTGCCAGCAGCTTTCTCGGACAGAGCTACGAGCAGTACTTC. Its protein is CASSFLGQSYEQYF.

This chain links TRBV29-1 with TRBJ1-4; D possibly corresponds to TRBD1 (6 bases). The CDR3 loop spans 11 amino acids. The V and J ends lost 5 bases and 5 bases respectively, with 6 bases between them. Germline values: CDR1 SQVTM, CDR2 ANQGSEA. This CDR3 is CSVRGNEKLFF. CDR3 DNA: TGCAGCGTTAGGGGGAATGAAAAACTGTTTTTT.